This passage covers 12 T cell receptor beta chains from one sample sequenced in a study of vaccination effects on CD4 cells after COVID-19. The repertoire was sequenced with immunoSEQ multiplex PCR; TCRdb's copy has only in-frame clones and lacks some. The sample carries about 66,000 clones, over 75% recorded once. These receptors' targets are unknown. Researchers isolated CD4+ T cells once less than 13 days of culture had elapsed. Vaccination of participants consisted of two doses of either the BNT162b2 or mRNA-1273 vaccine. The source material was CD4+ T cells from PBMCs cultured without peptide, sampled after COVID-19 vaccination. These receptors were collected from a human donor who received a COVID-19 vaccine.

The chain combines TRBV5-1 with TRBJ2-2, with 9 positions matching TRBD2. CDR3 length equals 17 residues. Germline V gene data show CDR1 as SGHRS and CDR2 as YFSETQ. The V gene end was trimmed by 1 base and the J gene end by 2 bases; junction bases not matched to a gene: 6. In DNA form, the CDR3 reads TGCGCCAGCAGCTTGAACCTAGCGGGGTTTAACACCGGGGAGCTGTTTTTT. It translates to CASSLNLAGFNTGELFF.

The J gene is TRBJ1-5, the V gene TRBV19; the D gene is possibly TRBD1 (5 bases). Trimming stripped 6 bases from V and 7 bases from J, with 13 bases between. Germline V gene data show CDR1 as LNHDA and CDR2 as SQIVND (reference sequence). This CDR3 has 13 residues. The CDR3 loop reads CASRRLSGQPQHF. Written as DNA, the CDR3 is TGTGCCAGTAGGCGATTATCAGGGCAGCCCCAGCATTTT.

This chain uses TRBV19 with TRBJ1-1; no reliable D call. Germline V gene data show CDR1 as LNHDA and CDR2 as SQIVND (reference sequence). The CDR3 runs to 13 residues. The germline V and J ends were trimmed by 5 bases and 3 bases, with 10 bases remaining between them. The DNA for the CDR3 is TGTGCCAGTAGTCTGGGTTTCTACACTGAAGCTTTCTTT. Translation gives CASSLGFYTEAFF.

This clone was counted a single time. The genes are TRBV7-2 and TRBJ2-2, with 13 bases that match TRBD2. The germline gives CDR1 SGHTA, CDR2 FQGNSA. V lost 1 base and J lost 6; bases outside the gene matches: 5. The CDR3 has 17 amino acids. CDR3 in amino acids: CASSLVGTSGVAGELFF. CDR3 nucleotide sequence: TGTGCCAGCAGCTTAGTAGGGACTAGCGGGGTCGCCGGGGAGCTGTTTTTT.

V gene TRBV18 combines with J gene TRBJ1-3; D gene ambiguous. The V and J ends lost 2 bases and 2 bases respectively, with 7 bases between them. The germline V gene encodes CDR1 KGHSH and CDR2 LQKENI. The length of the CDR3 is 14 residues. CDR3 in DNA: TGTGCCAGCTCACCAGGTGGCCCTGGAAACACCATATATTTT. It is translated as CASSPGGPGNTIYF.

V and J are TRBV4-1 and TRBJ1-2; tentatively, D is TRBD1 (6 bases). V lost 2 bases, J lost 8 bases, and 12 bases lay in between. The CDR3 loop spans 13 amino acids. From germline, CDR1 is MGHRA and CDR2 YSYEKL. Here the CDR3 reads CASSQRGERGYTF. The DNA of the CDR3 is TGCGCCAGCAGCCAAAGGGGGGAACGAGGCTACACCTTC.

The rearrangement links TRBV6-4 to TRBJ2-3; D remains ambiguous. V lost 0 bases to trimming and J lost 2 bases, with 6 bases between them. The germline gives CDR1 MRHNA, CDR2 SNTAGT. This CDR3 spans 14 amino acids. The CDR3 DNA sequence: TGTGCCAGCAGTGACTCTTGGGTCACAGATACGCAGTATTTT. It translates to CASSDSWVTDTQYF.

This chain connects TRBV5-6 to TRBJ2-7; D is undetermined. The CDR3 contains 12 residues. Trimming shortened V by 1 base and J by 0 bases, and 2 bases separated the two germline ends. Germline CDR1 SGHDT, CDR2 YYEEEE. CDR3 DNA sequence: TGTGCCAGCAGCTTGAACTCCTACGAGCAGTACGTC. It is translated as CASSLNSYEQYV.

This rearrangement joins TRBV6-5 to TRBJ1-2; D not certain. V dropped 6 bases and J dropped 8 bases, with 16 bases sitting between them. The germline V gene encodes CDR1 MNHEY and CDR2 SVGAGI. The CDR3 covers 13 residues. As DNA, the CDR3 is TGTGCCAGCAGAAAGAAGGCCGGGCGGGGCTACACCTTC. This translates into CASRKKAGRGYTF.

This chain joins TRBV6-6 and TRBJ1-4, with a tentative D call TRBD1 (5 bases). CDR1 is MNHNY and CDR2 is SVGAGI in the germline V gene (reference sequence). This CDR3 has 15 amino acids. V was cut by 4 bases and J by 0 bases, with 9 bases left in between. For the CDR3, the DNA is TGTGCCAGCAGTTCCATGGGGGCAACTAATGAAAAACTGTTTTTT. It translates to CASSSMGATNEKLFF.

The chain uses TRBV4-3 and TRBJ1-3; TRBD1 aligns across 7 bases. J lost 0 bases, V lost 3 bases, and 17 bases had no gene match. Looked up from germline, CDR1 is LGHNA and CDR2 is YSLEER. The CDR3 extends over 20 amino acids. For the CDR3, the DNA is TGCGCCAGCAGCCAGTCCTCCTGGGACAGTCTTACCCTCTCTGGAAACACCATATATTTT. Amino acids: CASSQSSWDSLTLSGNTIYF.

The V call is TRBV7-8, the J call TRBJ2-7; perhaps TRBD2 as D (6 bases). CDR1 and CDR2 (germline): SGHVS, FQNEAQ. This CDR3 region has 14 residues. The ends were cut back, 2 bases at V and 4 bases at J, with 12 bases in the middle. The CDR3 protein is CASSLRDLAYEQYV. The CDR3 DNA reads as TGTGCCAGCAGCTTACGGGACTTGGCGTACGAGCAGTACGTC.